The source of this T cell receptor beta chain is a study of early T cells in non-severe SARS-CoV-2 infection. About the research overall: Investigators sequenced bulk RNA drawn from unsorted whole blood, and chains remained unpaired.

Individual cDNA molecules received unique molecular identifiers. TCRdb passed the 5' RACE reads through MiXCR, listing each CDR3 protein once. The table includes about 61,000 distinct CDR3 sequences, 10% to 11% detected once. This CDR3 is 14 amino acids long. Trimming removed 7 bases at V and 0 bases at J, with 12 bases between. Germline V gene lookup returns CDR1 SQVTM and CDR2 ANQGSEA. This sequence was found in an adult who was a healthcare worker with PCR-confirmed SARS-CoV-2 infection or an uninfected control (not recorded which). The sequenced material came from whole blood. The genes are TRBV29-1 and TRBJ2-2; D is tentatively TRBD1 or TRBD2 (6 bases each). The CDR3 protein is CSARGLTNTGELFF. CDR3 sequence (DNA): TGCAGCGCCCGGGGGCTCACGAACACCGGGGAGCTGTTTTTT.